This T cell receptor beta chain was captured by sequencing in a study of CXCR3-negative and CXCR3-positive naive CD8 T cells. Study-wide findings and caveats: For CXCR3-positive naive cells, TRB CDR3s were more hydrophobic than those of CXCR3-negative naive cells.

UMI-labeled TRB cDNA libraries were prepared by 5' RACE. Following a re-call of the 5' RACE reads, TCRdb has one entry per CDR3 protein and lacks DNA. The specimen's table records about 130,000 distinct CDR3 sequences. In regard to this clonotype: Its antigen is currently unknown.

The CDR3 spans 13 residues. Germline-derived CDR1 and CDR2 are MNHEY and SVGEGT. This receptor was taken from a human donor in good health. Some clones in this sample may be carry-over from other donors' samples. Source material: naive CXCR3+ CD8+ T cells from blood. Subset denoted: CD45RO-CCR7+CD27+CD95- naive CD8+ T cells expressing CXCR3 (TNR3+). V gene TRBV6-2 or TRBV6-3 combines with J gene TRBJ1-1. The CDR3 sequence is CASSLYLGTEAFF.